This T cell receptor beta chain was sequenced during a study of blood T cell repertoires in COVID-19. Looking at the study overall: Sample material is recorded as cDNA or gDNA derived from T cells, B-cell-depleted T cells, or PBMCs.

V gave up 3 bases and J gave up 8 bases; unmatched junction bases: 6. Germline V gene sequence: CDR1 SGHRS, CDR2 YFSETQ. This CDR3 has 15 residues. Per the study methods: Estimation of nucleated cell counts was performed using reference gene primer amplification. Measured with immunoSEQ multiplex PCR; TCRdb has only the in-frame clones, and not every one. Clone size and V and J calls were adopted from that table, with D and trimming inferred from the DNA. The sample carries roughly 250,000 clones, 85% recorded once. The sequence derives from a woman aged 55-75 years with active or convalescent COVID-19. Sequenced: peripheral blood. The chain uses TRBV5-1 and TRBJ2-1; 12 bases agree with TRBD1. The CDR3 nucleotides read TGCGCCAGCAGCTGGGGACAGGGGGCTCGGGATGAGCAGTTCTTC. It specifies CASSWGQGARDEQFF.